This entry concerns a single T cell receptor (beta chain). Antigen: not known. This sample was taken from a study of Ad26.COV2.S vaccination and SARS-CoV-2 variants. Study outcomes and limitations: Reported findings describe substantial breadth in spike-specific CD8+ and CD4+ T cell responses following vaccination. Vaccinated and placebo-treated recipients had similar non-spike TCR breadth.

The treatment: 15 to 20 received Ad26.COV2.S at low or high dose, single or two shots; 5 received placebo; per-sample allocation not given. Day 63 after the first vaccine or placebo injection was the time point for sampling. Repertoires were generated with immunoSEQ multiplex PCR, while TCRdb's copy carries only in-frame clones and drops some. The data show about 480,000 clones, roughly nine tenths seen once. This clonotype was obtained from a person aged 18-60 years who received the Ad26.COV2.S COVID-19 vaccine or a placebo. The starting material was peripheral blood, obtained in a trial of Ad26.COV2.S vaccine versus placebo.

The CDR3 DNA reads TGTGCCAGCAGTTTACCGGCCAGAATTGAAGCTTTCTTT. The encoded protein is CASSLPARIEAFF. This chain uses TRBV28 with TRBJ1-1; D uncertain. The CDR3 has 13 residues. Trimming left V 2 bases short and J 7 bases short, with 11 bases between. Germline V gene data show CDR1 as MDHEN and CDR2 as SYDVKM. The variable domain in full, completed from reference TRBV28 and TRBJ1-1, reads DVKVTQSSRYLVKRTGEKVFLECVQDMDHENMFWYRQDPGLGLRLIYFSYDVKMKEKGDIPEGYSVSREKKERFSLILESASTNQTSMYLCASSLPARIEAFFGQGTRLTVV.